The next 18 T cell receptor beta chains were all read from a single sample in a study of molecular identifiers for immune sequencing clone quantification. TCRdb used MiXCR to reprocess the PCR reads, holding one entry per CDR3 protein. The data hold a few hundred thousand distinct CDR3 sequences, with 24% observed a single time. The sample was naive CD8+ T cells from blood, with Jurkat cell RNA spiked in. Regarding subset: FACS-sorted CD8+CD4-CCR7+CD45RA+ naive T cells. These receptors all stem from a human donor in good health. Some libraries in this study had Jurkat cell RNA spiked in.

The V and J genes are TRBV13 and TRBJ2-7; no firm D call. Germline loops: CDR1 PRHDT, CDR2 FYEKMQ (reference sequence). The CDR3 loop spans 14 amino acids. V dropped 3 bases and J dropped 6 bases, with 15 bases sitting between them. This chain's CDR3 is CASSFRPGPSEQYF. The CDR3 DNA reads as TGTGCCAGCAGCTTCCGGCCCGGGCCCTCCGAGCAGTACTTC.

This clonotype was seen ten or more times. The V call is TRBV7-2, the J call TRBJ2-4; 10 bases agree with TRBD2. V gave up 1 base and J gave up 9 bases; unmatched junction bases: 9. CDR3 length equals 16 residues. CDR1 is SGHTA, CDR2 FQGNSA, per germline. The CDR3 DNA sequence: TGTGCCAGCAGCTTAGAAGCGGGAGGGCCGTCGGGCATTCAGTACTTC. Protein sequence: CASSLEAGGPSGIQYF.

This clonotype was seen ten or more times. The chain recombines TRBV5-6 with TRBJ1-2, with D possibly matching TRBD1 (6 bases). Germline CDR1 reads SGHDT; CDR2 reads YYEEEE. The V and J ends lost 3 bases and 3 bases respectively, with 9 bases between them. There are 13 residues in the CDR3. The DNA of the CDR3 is TGTGCCAGCAGCTCAGGACAGTACTATGGCTACACCTTC. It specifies CASSSGQYYGYTF.

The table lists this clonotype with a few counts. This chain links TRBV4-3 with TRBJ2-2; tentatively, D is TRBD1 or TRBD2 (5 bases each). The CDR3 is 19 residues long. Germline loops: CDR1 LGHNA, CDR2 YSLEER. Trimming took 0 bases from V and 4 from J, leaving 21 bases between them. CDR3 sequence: CASSQDWLGDPGPTGELFF. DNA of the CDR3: TGCGCCAGCAGCCAAGATTGGCTAGGGGACCCAGGGCCCACCGGGGAGCTGTTTTTT.

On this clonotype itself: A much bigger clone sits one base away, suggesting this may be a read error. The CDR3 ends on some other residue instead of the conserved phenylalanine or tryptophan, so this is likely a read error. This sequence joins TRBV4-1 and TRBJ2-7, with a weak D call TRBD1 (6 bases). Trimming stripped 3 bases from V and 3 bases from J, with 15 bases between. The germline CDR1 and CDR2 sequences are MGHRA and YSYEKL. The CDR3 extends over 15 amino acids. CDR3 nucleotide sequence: TGCGCCAGCAGCCAGACGGACAGCATAGTCTACGAGCAGTACCTC. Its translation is CASSQTDSIVYEQYL.

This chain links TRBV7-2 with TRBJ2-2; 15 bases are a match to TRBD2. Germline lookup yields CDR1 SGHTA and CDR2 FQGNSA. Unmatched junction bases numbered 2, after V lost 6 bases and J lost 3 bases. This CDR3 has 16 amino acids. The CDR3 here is CASRWTSGRDTGELFF. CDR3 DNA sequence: TGTGCCAGCAGATGGACTAGCGGGAGGGACACCGGGGAGCTGTTTTTT.

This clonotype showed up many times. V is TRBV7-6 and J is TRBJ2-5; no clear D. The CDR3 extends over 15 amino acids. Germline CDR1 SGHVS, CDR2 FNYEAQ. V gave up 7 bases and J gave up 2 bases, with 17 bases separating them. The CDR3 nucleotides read TGTGCCAGCAATTTACGATCGGGCAGTCAAGAGACCCAGTACTTC. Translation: CASNLRSGSQETQYF. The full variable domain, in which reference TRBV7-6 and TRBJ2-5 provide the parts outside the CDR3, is GAGVSQSPRYKVTKRGQDVALRCDPISGHVSLYWYRQALGQGPEFLTYFNYEAQQDKSGLPNDRFSAERPEGSISTLTIQRTEQRDSAMYRCASNLRSGSQETQYFGPGTRLLVL.

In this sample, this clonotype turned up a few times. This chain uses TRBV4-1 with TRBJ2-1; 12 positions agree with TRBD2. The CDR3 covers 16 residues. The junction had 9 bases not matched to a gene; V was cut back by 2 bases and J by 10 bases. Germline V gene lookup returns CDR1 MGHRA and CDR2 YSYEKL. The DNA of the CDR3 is TGCGCCAGCAGCCAAATGCCTAGCGGGGGGGCCGCGGAGCAGTTCTTC. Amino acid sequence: CASSQMPSGGAAEQFF.

This CDR3 is CASGPSGGNSGELFF. In DNA form, the CDR3 reads TGTGCCAGCGGCCCCTCGGGGGGCAACTCCGGGGAGCTGTTTTTT. This chain connects TRBV7-3 to TRBJ2-2; weak D call: TRBD2 (7 bases). Germline V CDR1 and CDR2: SGHTA, FQGTGA. The V gene lost 8 bases and the J gene lost 6 bases, with 19 bases spanning the gap. The CDR3 length is 15 residues.

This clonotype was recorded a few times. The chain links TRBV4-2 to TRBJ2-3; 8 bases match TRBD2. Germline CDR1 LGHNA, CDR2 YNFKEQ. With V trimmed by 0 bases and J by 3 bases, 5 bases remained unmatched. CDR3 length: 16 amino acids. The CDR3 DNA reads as TGTGCCAGCAGCCAAGACCCAGCGGGAGTTACAGATACGCAGTATTTT. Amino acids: CASSQDPAGVTDTQYF.

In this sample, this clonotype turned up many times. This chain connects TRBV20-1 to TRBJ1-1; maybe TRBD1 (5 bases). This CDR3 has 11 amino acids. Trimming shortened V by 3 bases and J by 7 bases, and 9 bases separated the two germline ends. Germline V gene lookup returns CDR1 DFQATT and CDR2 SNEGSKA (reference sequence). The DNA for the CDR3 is TGCAGTGCTAGCGGTGGGGGTGAAGCTTTCTTT. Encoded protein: CSASGGGEAFF.

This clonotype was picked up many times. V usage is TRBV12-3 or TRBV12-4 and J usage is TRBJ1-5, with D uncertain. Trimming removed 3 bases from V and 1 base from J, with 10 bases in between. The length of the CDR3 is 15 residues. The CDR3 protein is CASSLEFLSNQPQHF. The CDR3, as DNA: TGTGCCAGCAGTTTGGAGTTTTTGAGCAATCAGCCCCAGCATTTT.

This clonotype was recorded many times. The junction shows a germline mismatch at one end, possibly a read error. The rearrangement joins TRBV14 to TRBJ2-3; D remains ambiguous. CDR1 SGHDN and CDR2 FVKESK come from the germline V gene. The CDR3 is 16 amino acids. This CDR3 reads CASSQEWNSYTHTQYF. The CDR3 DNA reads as TGTGCCAGCAGCCAAGAGTGGAATAGCTACACACATACGCAGTATTTT.

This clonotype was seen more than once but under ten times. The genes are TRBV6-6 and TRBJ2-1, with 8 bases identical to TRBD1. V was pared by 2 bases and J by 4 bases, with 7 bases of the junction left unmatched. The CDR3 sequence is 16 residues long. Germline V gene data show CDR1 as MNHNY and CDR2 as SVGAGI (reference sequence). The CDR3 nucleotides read TGTGCCAGCAGTTACATCGGACAGGGCGCGTACAATGAGCAGTTCTTC. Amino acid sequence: CASSYIGQGAYNEQFF.

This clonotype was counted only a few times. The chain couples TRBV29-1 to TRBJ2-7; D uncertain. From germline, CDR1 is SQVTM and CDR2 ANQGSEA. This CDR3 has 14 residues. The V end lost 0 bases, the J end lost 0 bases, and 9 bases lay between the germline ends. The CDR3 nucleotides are TGCAGCGTTGAAGATGGTGGCAGCTCCTACGAGCAGTACTTC. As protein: CSVEDGGSSYEQYF.

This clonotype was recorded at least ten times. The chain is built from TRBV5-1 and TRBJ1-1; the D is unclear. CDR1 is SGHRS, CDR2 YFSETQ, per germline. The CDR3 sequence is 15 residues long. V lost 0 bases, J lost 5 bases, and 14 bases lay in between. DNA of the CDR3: TGCGCCAGCAGCTTGGGTACGGGGTCGGGGACTGAAGCTTTCTTT. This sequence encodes CASSLGTGSGTEAFF.

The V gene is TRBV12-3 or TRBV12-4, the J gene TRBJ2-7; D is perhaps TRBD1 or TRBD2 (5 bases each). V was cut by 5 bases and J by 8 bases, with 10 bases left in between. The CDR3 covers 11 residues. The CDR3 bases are TGTGCCAGCAGTGGGGGTTGGAAGCAGTACTTC. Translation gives CASSGGWKQYF.

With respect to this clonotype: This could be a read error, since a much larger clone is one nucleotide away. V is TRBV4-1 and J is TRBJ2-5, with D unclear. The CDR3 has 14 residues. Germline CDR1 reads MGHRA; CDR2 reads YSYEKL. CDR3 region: CASSQDPAQKTQYF. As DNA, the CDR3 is TGCGCCAGCAGCCAAGATCCAGCCCAAAAGACCCAGTACTTC.